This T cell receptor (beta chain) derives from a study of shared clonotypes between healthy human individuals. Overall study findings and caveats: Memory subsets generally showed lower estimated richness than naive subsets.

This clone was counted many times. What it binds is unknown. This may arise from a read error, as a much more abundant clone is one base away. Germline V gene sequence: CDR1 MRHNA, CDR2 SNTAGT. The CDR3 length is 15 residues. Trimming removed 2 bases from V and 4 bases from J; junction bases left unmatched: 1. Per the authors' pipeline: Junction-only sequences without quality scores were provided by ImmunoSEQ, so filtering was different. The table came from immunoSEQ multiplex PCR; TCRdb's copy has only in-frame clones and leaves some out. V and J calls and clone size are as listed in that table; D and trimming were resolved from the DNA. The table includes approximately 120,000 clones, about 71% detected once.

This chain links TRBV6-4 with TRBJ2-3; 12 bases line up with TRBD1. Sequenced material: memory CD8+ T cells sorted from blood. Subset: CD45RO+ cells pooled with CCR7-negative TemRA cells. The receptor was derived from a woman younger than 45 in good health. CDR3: CASSDGTGGADTQYF. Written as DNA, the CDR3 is TGTGCCAGCAGTGACGGGACAGGGGGCGCAGATACGCAGTATTTT.